The 4 T cell receptor beta chains below were found in one sample sequenced in a study of tumor-infiltrating lymphocytes in primary liver carcinoma. Each 20-30 mg portion of unsorted bulk tissue served as the source for co-extraction of RNA and DNA. The input was approximately 500 ng total RNA; TCR beta cDNA was made from it with a constant-region primer. For TCR beta, libraries were produced by three nested multiplex PCR rounds using slightly modified ARM-PCR. TRBV1-TRBV30 forward primers and a C-beta reverse primer were used in the first two PCR rounds, which each ran for about 11 cycles. TCRdb independently ran MiXCR on the multiplex PCR reads; one entry per CDR3 protein. In the table there are tens of thousands of distinct CDR3 sequences, roughly 69% of which are singletons. Sequencing was carried out using tumor-adjacent normal liver tissue. Receptors originate from a man aged 35 to 55 with primary liver carcinoma and hepatitis B virus infection.

This clonotype has just one count. An end of the junction does not agree with germline; a read error may underlie this. V is TRBV5-4 and J is TRBJ2-1, with 8 bases fitting TRBD2. CDR1 is SGHNT, CDR2 YYREEE, per germline (reference sequence). The CDR3 contains 14 residues. The CDR3 is CVSSPRGGIDEQFF. The CDR3 nucleotides are TGTGTCAGCAGCCCGCGCGGGGGGATCGATGAACAGTTCTTC.

Comments on this clonotype: A much larger clone sits a single nucleotide away, making a read error possible. The V call is TRBV4-3, the J call TRBJ2-1, with 10 bases fitting TRBD1. The germline CDR1 and CDR2 sequences are LGHNA and YSLEER. The CDR3 contains 14 residues. The CDR3 region has the DNA TGCGCCAGCAGCCTGGACAGGGGGGGGAATGTGCAGTTCTTC. Protein: CASSLDRGGNVQFF.

This clonotype was seen only once. A much larger clone sits a single nucleotide away, making a read error possible. Lacking the conserved final phenylalanine or tryptophan, this CDR3 likely reflects a read error. The V and J genes are TRBV5-1 and TRBJ2-2; D perhaps matches TRBD2 (6 bases). The CDR3 is 12 residues long. Germline V gives CDR1 SGHRS, CDR2 YFSETQ. Trimming stripped 4 bases from V and 6 bases from J, with 7 bases between. The CDR3 DNA reads as TGCGCCAGCAGCCGGGAGTCCGGGGAGCTGTTTATT. This encodes CASSRESGELFI.

Comment on this clonotype: Likely a read error: the CDR3 ends without its conserved phenylalanine or tryptophan. The rearrangement links TRBV12-3 or TRBV12-4 to TRBJ2-7; tentatively, D is TRBD1 (7 bases). This CDR3 is built from 15 residues. The CDR3 coding sequence is TGTACCAGCAGTAGGGGGGCAGGGGGCTCCTACGAGCAGTACCTC. The encoded protein is CTSSRGAGGSYEQYL.